One TCR beta chain is described in this entry. Time point indicated: patch test 3, about 24 weeks after DPC sensitization. Specified treatment: therapeutic diphenylcyclopropenone sensitization with weekly scalp DPC. This record belongs to a study of human T cells and chemical hapten exposure. MiXCR was run by TCRdb on the RACE reads, yielding one entry per CDR3 protein. This sample carries 80,000 to 100,000 distinct CDR3 sequences, 25% to 30% of them seen once, and the ten largest clones take over 9%. This material consisted of whole blood, taken in connection with sensitization to the hapten diphenylcyclopropenone (DPC). The TCR was taken from a man in his forties with alopecia areata. Some clones in this sample may be carry-over from other donors' samples.

CDR3 sequence: CASSLIAGGTDTQYF. In DNA, the CDR3 is TGTGCCAGCAGCTTAATAGCGGGAGGGACAGATACGCAGTATTTT. This chain connects TRBV7-2 to TRBJ2-3; 11 bases align to TRBD2. The CDR3 contains 15 residues. Germline CDR1 SGHTA, CDR2 FQGNSA. Trimming cost V 2 bases and J 3 bases; bases outside gene matches: 1.